Shown below are 7 T cell receptor beta chains from a single sample sequenced in a study of cytomegalovirus exposure and HLA in healthy donors. The primer mix had 60 Vbeta and 13 Jbeta primers. Here immunoSEQ multiplex PCR was the method, and the copy in TCRdb shows in-frame clones only, minus some. The table includes about 200,000 clones, 65% to 90% detected once. The sample comprised PBMCs. Every receptor here comes from a young woman in good health and CMV-seronegative.

This chain links TRBV5-1 with TRBJ2-7; 9 bases fit TRBD1. Losses at the gene ends were 4 bases for V and 6 bases for J; bases not matched to a gene: 11. The CDR3 contains 15 residues. Germline V CDR1 and CDR2: SGHRS, YFSETQ. The CDR3 bases are TGCGCCAGCAGCCTACCGACCGGGACAGGGAGCGAGCAGTACTTC. Translated: CASSLPTGTGSEQYF.

The sample holds a few counts of this clone. In nucleotides, the CDR3 is TGCGCCAGCAGTCAAGACAGGGAAGTAAAGGGCTACACCTTC. It translates to CASSQDREVKGYTF. The gene calls are TRBV5-1 and TRBJ1-2, with 7 bases aligning to TRBD1. Germline V lookup: CDR1 SGHRS, CDR2 YFSETQ. V shed 5 bases, J shed 8 bases, and the junction held 12 bases outside the gene matches. The CDR3 spans 14 residues.

This chain uses TRBV29-1 with TRBJ2-3; 8 nucleotides match TRBD2. Per germline, CDR1 SQVTM and CDR2 ANQGSEA. The V segment lost 3 bases and the J segment 5 bases; nucleotides outside the gene matches: 4. The CDR3 is 13 amino acids. CDR3 nucleotides: TGCAGCGTTGACGGGACTAGTAGAGATACGCAGTATTTT. Translating gives CSVDGTSRDTQYF.

Regarding this clone: One end of the junction varies from germline; a read error may be responsible. The chain has TRBV6-1 and TRBJ1-3; 7 bases line up with TRBD1. Germline CDR1 is MNHNS and CDR2 is SASEGT. The CDR3 totals 15 residues. As DNA, the CDR3 is TGTGCCAGCAGAGCCACAGGGGAAGCTGGAGACACCATATATTTT. It translates to CASRATGEAGDTIYF.

The CDR3 is CASSLGGSSYNSPLHF. The CDR3 nucleotides are TGTGCCAGCAGCTTAGGAGGGAGCTCCTATAATTCACCCCTCCACTTT. The chain uses TRBV13 and TRBJ1-6; D ambiguous. With 0 bases removed from V and 0 bases from J, the gap between germline ends came to 6 bases. This CDR3 is built from 16 residues. Germline lookup yields CDR1 PRHDT and CDR2 FYEKMQ (reference sequence).

This clone was detected only once. The genes are TRBV7-9 and TRBJ2-5, with D perhaps matching TRBD1 (6 bases). The CDR3 has 15 amino acids. Trimming stripped 5 bases from V and 0 bases from J, with 13 bases between. The germline CDR1 and CDR2 sequences are SEHNR and FQNEAQ (reference sequence). The CDR3 is CASSQQGGYQETQYF. DNA for the CDR3: TGTGCCAGCAGCCAACAGGGTGGGTACCAAGAGACCCAGTACTTC.

This chain links TRBV30 with TRBJ1-5, with D maybe TRBD1 (5 bases). The CDR3 totals 15 residues. Germline values: CDR1 GTSNPN, CDR2 SVGIG (reference sequence). With 1 base removed from V and 0 bases from J, the gap between germline ends came to 10 bases. CDR3 sequence: CAWSEGDFSNQPQHF. The CDR3 DNA follows: TGTGCCTGGAGTGAAGGGGACTTTAGCAATCAGCCCCAGCATTTT.